This T cell receptor (beta chain) was sequenced during a study of TIL therapy for anti-PD-1-resistant metastatic lung cancer (dated by TCRdb to about 2021). As for the study more broadly: Tumors were harvested prior to any PD-1/PD-L1 blockade, after which nivolumab was administered to patients, and lymphodepletion, expanded TIL infusion and IL-2 were given to patients who progressed. The cohort was predominantly lung adenocarcinoma, with four EGFR-mutant and two ALK-rearranged tumors, and half of patients were current or former smokers. Enrolled patients had a median age of 54 years (range roughly 38-80) and a median tumor PD-L1 proportion score of 6%. Across the cohort, whole-exome sequencing showed a median non-synonymous tumor mutation burden of roughly 1.5 mutations per megabase. T cell receptor beta sequencing of tumor and peripheral blood served to follow clonotypes across the tumor, the expanded TIL product, and serial blood samples. Paper-wide results and their limitations: Generalizability was limited because the cohort was highly selected, with more treatment-naive, never-smoker and oncogene-addicted patients included than is typical. The baseline peripheral repertoire was partially replaced by infused TIL clonotypes, which then decayed over months, and persistence showed no apparent association with response. The study protocol defined all tumor marker inferences as exploratory.

This clone was detected a few times. Its target antigen remains unknown. No base quality information exists; no much larger clone differs at one position. The CDR3 measures 12 amino acids from cysteine to phenylalanine. Of all the DNA, just the CDR3 is kept, 36 bases in frame from base 1. The germline V gene yields SGDLS for CDR1 and YYNGEE for CDR2. V gives up 1 base and J gives up 6 bases, and the segment between their germline ends measures 4 bases. In the paper's terms, the time point label means: pre-treatment sample, taken before nivolumab and TIL therapy. Adults with stage 4 NSCLC were enrolled in a dual-center phase I trial from 2017 to January 2020. The samples were drawn from an open-label, single-arm phase I trial testing tumor-infiltrating lymphocyte therapy combined with nivolumab in advanced non-small cell lung cancer. Blood mononuclear cells were isolated from EDTA tubes by Ficoll gradient and were snap-frozen as pellets, and DNA was extracted with a Qiagen mini-prep kit.

TCR beta CDR3 regions were amplified from genomic DNA by bias-controlled multiplex PCR with the immunoSEQ v3 hsTCRB kit. An Illumina NextSeq 500 was used to sequence the TCR libraries, reaching around 2.1 million read pairs at survey level or roughly 4.5-6 million at deep level. The original pipeline was this. V, D and J genes were assigned, non-productive sequences were removed, and clonality was reported by immunoSEQ Analyzer software. Repertoires were compared by productive Simpson clonality and by the Morisita overlap index of productive TRB rearrangements between infused TIL and blood. The absolute count of a clonotype in blood was estimated by multiplying the lymphocyte count by the CD3+ fraction and by the productive frequency of the clone. Not all clones reach the TCRdb copy of this immuneACCESS table, which keeps in-frame sequences only. Checked studies attribute under half of the gap to unresolved V genes and leave the rest unexplained. That table supplies the V and J calls and clone size; D and trimming were determined from the DNA. Present in this sample are tens of thousands of clones, about 73% of which were seen just once. About 5.7% of the sample lies in the top ten.

Source: blood, taken at baseline. The receptor was derived from a person aged 25 to 85 with non-small cell lung cancer. The sequence is built from TRBV9 and TRBJ2-2, with the D gene uncertain. The CDR3 corresponds to CASSVLAGELFF. The nucleotide sequence reads as follows: TGTGCCAGCAGCGTACTCGCCGGGGAGCTGTTTTTT.